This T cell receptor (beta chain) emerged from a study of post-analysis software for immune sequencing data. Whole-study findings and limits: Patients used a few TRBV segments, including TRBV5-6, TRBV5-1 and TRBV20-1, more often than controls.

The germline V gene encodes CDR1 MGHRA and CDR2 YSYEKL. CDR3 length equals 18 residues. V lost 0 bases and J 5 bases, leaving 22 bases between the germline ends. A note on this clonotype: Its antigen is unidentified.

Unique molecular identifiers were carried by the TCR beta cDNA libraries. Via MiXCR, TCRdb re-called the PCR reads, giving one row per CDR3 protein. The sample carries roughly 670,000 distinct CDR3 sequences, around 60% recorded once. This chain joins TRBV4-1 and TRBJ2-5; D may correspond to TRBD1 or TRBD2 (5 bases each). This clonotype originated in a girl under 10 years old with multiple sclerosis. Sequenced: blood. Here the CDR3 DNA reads TGCGCCAGCAGCCAAGATCTGTCGGCGTTGGGGGACGGGGAGACCCAGTACTTC. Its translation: CASSQDLSALGDGETQYF.